A single sample is the source of the 17 T cell receptor beta chains below, sequenced in a study of OX40 agonist ivuxolimab in advanced cancers. Clones were read by immunoSEQ multiplex PCR, and TCRdb kept only the in-frame ones, dropping some. The sample carries around 69,000 clones, nearly 90% recorded once. Sequenced here: CD4+ or CD8+ T cells sorted from blood, sampled in a trial of the OX40 agonist ivuxolimab. These receptors came from an adult with an advanced solid tumor such as melanoma, head and neck, liver or kidney cancer.

The chain carries TRBV4-1 and TRBJ2-1, with 9 bases identical to TRBD2. Germline V gene data show CDR1 as MGHRA and CDR2 as YSYEKL. J gave up 9 bases and V 0 bases, and 9 bases lay outside the gene matches. The CDR3 extends over 16 amino acids. The CDR3 protein is CASSQDAAGGPGEQFF. The CDR3 coding sequence is TGCGCCAGCAGCCAAGATGCGGCGGGAGGGCCAGGTGAGCAGTTCTTC.

The chain has TRBV27 and TRBJ2-1; maybe TRBD2 (6 bases). The V gene lost 6 bases and the J gene lost 12 bases, with 21 bases spanning the gap. Germline V CDR1 and CDR2: MNHEY, SMNVEV (reference sequence). The CDR3 is 14 amino acids. The CDR3 nucleotides read TGTGCCAGCAGCGCTCATGAGGCGGGACCGCGGCAGTTCTTC. Amino acids: CASSAHEAGPRQFF.

This rearrangement joins TRBV27 to TRBJ2-7, with TRBD1 matching over 7 bases. CDR1 is MNHEY and CDR2 is SMNVEV in the germline V gene (reference sequence). Trimming at V came to 0 bases and at J to 2 bases, leaving 4 bases not matched to a gene. The CDR3 is made up of 15 amino acids. CDR3 sequence (DNA): TGTGCCAGCAGTTTATCCCGACAGGGTACCTACGAGCAGTACTTC. This codes for CASSLSRQGTYEQYF.

The chain uses TRBV11-3 and TRBJ2-7, with TRBD1 matching 7 bases. The CDR3 has 16 residues. Looked up from germline, CDR1 is SGHNT and CDR2 is YENEEA. With V trimmed by 5 bases and J by 0 bases, 10 bases remained unmatched. The CDR3: CASSVHTGDISYEQYF. The CDR3 DNA reads TGTGCCAGCAGCGTCCATACAGGGGACATCTCCTACGAGCAGTACTTC.

The chain has TRBV5-8 and TRBJ2-5; 7 bases align to TRBD2. The CDR3 runs 14 residues. V was clipped by 6 bases and J by 6 bases; unmatched bases: 11. Germline V gene lookup returns CDR1 SGHTS and CDR2 YDEGEE. CDR3 bases: TGTGCCAGCATTCAAAACGGGGGGAGCCAGACCCAGTACTTC. The encoded protein is CASIQNGGSQTQYF.

The rearrangement joins TRBV20-1 to TRBJ1-1; D gene unclear. CDR1 and CDR2 (germline): DFQATT, SNEGSKA (reference sequence). The germline V and J ends were trimmed by 5 bases and 5 bases, with 9 bases remaining between them. This CDR3 has 11 amino acids. The CDR3 sequence is CSAFDETEAFF. The CDR3 DNA is TGCAGTGCTTTTGATGAGACTGAAGCTTTCTTT.

The V and J genes are TRBV5-6 and TRBJ2-7; perhaps TRBD1 as D (5 bases). Germline-derived CDR1 and CDR2 are SGHDT and YYEEEE. V shed 4 bases and J shed 0 bases, with 11 bases lying between them. The CDR3 is made up of 14 amino acids. This chain's CDR3 is CASSDRKSSYEQYF. The CDR3 DNA reads as TGTGCCAGCAGCGACAGAAAGAGCTCCTACGAGCAGTACTTC.

Only one count was recorded for this clone. The junction and the germline gene differ at one end; a read error may be behind it. This rearrangement joins TRBV4-1 to TRBJ2-7; D uncertain. CDR3 length: 11 amino acids. CDR1 and CDR2 from the germline V gene are MGHRA and YSYEKL. CDR3 loop: CASSQNSEQYF. The DNA for the CDR3 is TGTGCCAGCAGCCAGAATTCCGAGCAGTACTTC.

The gene calls are TRBV5-5 and TRBJ2-2, with D uncertain. This CDR3 has 13 amino acids. Trimming cost V 0 bases and J 6 bases, with 6 bases left between them. The V gene's germline CDR1 is SGHKS and CDR2 YYEKEE (reference sequence). In nucleotides, the CDR3 is TGTGCCAGCAGCTTGGAGGGTTCCGGGGAGCTGTTTTTT. Protein product: CASSLEGSGELFF.

In nucleotides, the CDR3 is TGTGCCAGCAGCGTAGGGACGGGAGCGTCGACAGATACGCAGTATTTT. It specifies CASSVGTGASTDTQYF. J is TRBJ2-3 and V is TRBV9, with a weak D call TRBD2 (6 bases). The germline V gene encodes CDR1 SGDLS and CDR2 YYNGEE. V was pared by 0 bases and J by 3 bases, with 14 bases between. The length of the CDR3 is 16 residues.

The V and J genes are TRBV19 and TRBJ2-7, with 9 bases fitting TRBD1. CDR3 length equals 15 residues. V was clipped by 2 bases and J by 1 base; unmatched bases: 3. CDR1 and CDR2 (germline): LNHDA, SQIVND (reference sequence). CDR3 sequence: CASSITGGASYEQYF. As DNA, the CDR3 is TGTGCCAGTAGTATAACAGGGGGCGCGTCCTACGAGCAGTACTTC. Complete variable domain (other parts from reference TRBV19 and TRBJ2-7): DGGITQSPKYLFRKEGQNVTLSCEQNLNHDAMYWYRQDPGQGLRLIYYSQIVNDFQKGDIAEGYSVSREKKESFPLTVTSAQKNPTAFYLCASSITGGASYEQYFGPGTRLTVT.

The chain joins TRBV5-1 to TRBJ1-2; D gene ambiguous. There are 14 residues in the CDR3. Trimming took 4 bases from V and 0 from J, leaving 10 bases between them. The germline gives CDR1 SGHRS, CDR2 YFSETQ. The CDR3 nucleotides are TGCGCCAGCAGCACCGACGGGCCTAACTATGGCTACACCTTC. It specifies CASSTDGPNYGYTF.

The rearrangement uses TRBV28 and TRBJ2-7; 14 bases fit TRBD2. The CDR3 runs to 19 residues. J was trimmed by 0 bases and V by 5 bases; bases with no gene match: 12. CDR1 is MDHEN, CDR2 SYDVKM, per germline. This chain's CDR3 is CASSGTGTSGSWASYEQYF. The CDR3 nucleotides are TGTGCCAGCAGTGGTACCGGGACTAGCGGGAGTTGGGCCTCCTACGAGCAGTACTTC.

The J gene is TRBJ1-2, the V gene TRBV7-8, with 7 bases lining up with TRBD1. Germline V CDR1 and CDR2: SGHVS, FQNEAQ. V was clipped by 1 base and J by 4 bases; unmatched bases: 6. The CDR3 length is 15 residues. The CDR3 bases are TGTGCCAGCAGCTTAGTTGGTGCAGGGGGCTATGGCTACACCTTC. Protein: CASSLVGAGGYGYTF.

This sequence joins TRBV10-3 and TRBJ1-2, with D perhaps TRBD1 (5 bases). The CDR3 is 14 residues long. Deletions cut 4 bases from V and 6 bases from J, with 15 bases between. The germline V gene encodes CDR1 ENHRY and CDR2 SYGVKD. Here the CDR3 reads CAISVTAARDGYTF. The CDR3 bases are TGTGCCATCAGTGTGACGGCAGCCAGGGATGGCTACACCTTC.

The chain uses TRBV6-1 and TRBJ1-1; D uncertain. The germline CDR1 and CDR2 sequences are MNHNS and SASEGT. The length of the CDR3 is 12 residues. The V end was cut by 8 bases, the J end by 2 bases, with 9 bases between. Written as DNA, the CDR3 is TGTGCCAGCTTACAGTTTAACACTGAAGCTTTCTTT. Protein sequence: CASLQFNTEAFF.

Notes on this clone: Different DNA sequences within this sample yield the same CDR3. The gene calls are TRBV9 and TRBJ2-7; TRBD2 aligns across 9 bases. The CDR3 is 15 residues long. Per the germline V gene, CDR1 is SGDLS and CDR2 is YYNGEE. Germline trimming cut 0 bases from V and 2 bases from J; bases unmatched to any gene: 3. The CDR3 DNA reads as TGTGCCAGCAGCGTAGGGCTAGCGGGGACCTACGAGCAGTACTTC. Its protein is CASSVGLAGTYEQYF.